Presented here are 26 T cell receptor beta chains from one specimen sequenced in a study of blood T cell repertoires in COVID-19. Profiling relied on immunoSEQ multiplex PCR, and the TCRdb table lists in-frame clones only, not all of them. The table includes 410,000 or so clones, 70% to 90% detected once. The material sequenced was peripheral blood. Receptors were obtained from a woman aged 40-49 years with COVID-19, enrolled during active disease.

This chain joins TRBV11-2 and TRBJ2-7, with D uncertain. V lost 4 bases and J 3 bases, leaving 19 bases between the germline ends. The CDR3 is 16 residues long. Germline values: CDR1 SGHAT, CDR2 FQNNGV. Here the CDR3 DNA reads TGTGCCAGCAGCTCTATCTCCGGTCCTTCCATCTACGAGCAGTACTTC. Translating gives CASSSISGPSIYEQYF.

The rearrangement joins TRBV4-2 to TRBJ1-2; D is possibly TRBD1 (5 bases). Trimming removed 0 bases from V and 5 bases from J, with 13 bases in between. The germline gives CDR1 LGHNA, CDR2 YNFKEQ. The CDR3 has 15 residues. CDR3 region: CASSQDSTNRYGYTF. CDR3 in DNA: TGTGCCAGCAGCCAAGATAGTACAAACAGGTATGGCTACACCTTC.

The V gene is TRBV11-2, the J gene TRBJ1-3; TRBD1 agrees at 8 bases. The V gene's germline CDR1 is SGHAT and CDR2 FQNNGV. V gave up 6 bases and J gave up 0 bases; unmatched junction bases: 10. This CDR3 contains 17 residues. Here the CDR3 reads CASRGTGFLVSGNTIYF. As DNA, the CDR3 is TGTGCCAGCAGGGGGACAGGCTTTCTCGTCTCTGGAAACACCATATATTTT.

The V and J genes are TRBV30 and TRBJ1-4; 9 nucleotides align to TRBD1. This CDR3 region has 16 residues. V lost 5 bases to trimming and J lost 0 bases; unmatched junction nucleotides: 7. Germline V CDR1 and CDR2: GTSNPN, SVGIG (reference sequence). In DNA form, the CDR3 reads TGTGCCTGGGGCCGGGACAGGGTGACAACTAATGAAAAACTGTTTTTT. This encodes CAWGRDRVTTNEKLFF.

This clone was observed once. The chain employs TRBV7-2 and TRBJ1-6; possibly TRBD1 for D (5 bases). V was trimmed by 7 bases and J by 9 bases, leaving 16 bases between them. The CDR3 totals 14 residues. The germline V gene has CDR1 SGHTA and CDR2 FQGNSA. The CDR3 nucleotides are TGTGCCAGCACCCTAGGACATTGGTCTTCACCCCTCCACTTT. It specifies CASTLGHWSSPLHF.

This clone came up many times. V gene TRBV5-1 combines with J gene TRBJ1-2; D remains ambiguous. This CDR3 has 14 amino acids. Germline CDR1 SGHRS, CDR2 YFSETQ. Trimming left V 0 bases short and J 6 bases short, with 12 bases between. The CDR3 DNA reads TGCGCCAGCAGCTTGGATGGCGTGGCGGATGGCTACACCTTC. Protein: CASSLDGVADGYTF. Filled out from reference TRBV5-1 and TRBJ1-2, the complete variable domain reads KAGVTQTPRYLIKTRGQQVTLSCSPISGHRSVSWYQQTPGQGLQFLFEYFSETQRNKGNFPGRFSGRQFSNSRSEMNVSTLELGDSALYLCASSLDGVADGYTFGSGTRLTVV.

This rearrangement joins TRBV6-5 to TRBJ2-7, with 8 bases fitting TRBD2. The germline V gene encodes CDR1 MNHEY and CDR2 SVGAGI. The CDR3 runs 16 residues. After removal of 2 bases from V and 3 bases from J, the junction contained 9 bases not matched to a gene. CDR3 DNA sequence: TGTGCCAGCAGTTACAGGCGGGGGGCTGGGTACTACGAGCAGTACTTC. This sequence encodes CASSYRRGAGYYEQYF.

The rearrangement links TRBV3-1 (or the pseudogene TRBV3-2) to TRBJ1-2; maybe TRBD1 (6 bases). This CDR3 has 15 amino acids. V lost 4 bases and J lost 1, with 13 bases in between. Germline-derived CDR1 and CDR2 are LGHDT and YNNKEL (reference sequence). The CDR3 region has the DNA TGTGCCAGCAGCCCAAGACAGGACCGTAACTATGGCTACACCTTC. Its protein is CASSPRQDRNYGYTF.

This clone occurred once. This rearrangement joins TRBV7-2 to TRBJ1-1; 8 positions agree with TRBD1. CDR1 is SGHTA and CDR2 is FQGNSA in the germline V gene. This CDR3 spans 15 amino acids. V shed 3 bases and J 0 bases; nucleotides not matched to a gene: 3. CDR3 residues: CASSFQGALNTEAFF. The DNA for the CDR3 is TGTGCCAGCAGCTTTCAGGGGGCCCTGAACACTGAAGCTTTCTTT.

The V gene is TRBV7-9, the J gene TRBJ2-1; 14 bases are a match to TRBD2. Germline V gene data show CDR1 as SEHNR and CDR2 as FQNEAQ (reference sequence). This CDR3 has 19 residues. V gave up 3 bases and J gave up 0 bases; unmatched junction bases: 7. CDR3 loop: CASSFPGTSGGSSYNEQFF. The CDR3 nucleotides are TGTGCCAGCAGCTTCCCCGGGACTAGCGGGGGTAGCTCCTACAATGAGCAGTTCTTC.

This clone is a singleton in its sample. The chain is built from TRBV3-1 (or the pseudogene TRBV3-2) and TRBJ1-5; no reliable D call. The CDR3 is 16 residues long. Trimming removed 5 bases from V and 0 bases from J, with 14 bases in between. From germline, CDR1 is LGHDT and CDR2 YNNKEL (reference sequence). CDR3 in amino acids: CASSNTRGLSNQPQHF. In DNA, the CDR3 is TGTGCCAGCAGCAACACGAGAGGTCTTAGCAATCAGCCCCAGCATTTT.

The rearrangement links TRBV6-5 to TRBJ1-5, with TRBD1 as a possible D gene (5 bases). The V and J ends lost 2 bases and 0 bases respectively, with 5 bases between them. In germline, CDR1 is MNHEY, CDR2 SVGAGI. The CDR3 runs 14 residues. The CDR3, as DNA: TGTGCCAGCAGTTACGGACATAGCAATCAGCCCCAGCATTTT. Protein: CASSYGHSNQPQHF.

The V call is TRBV5-6, the J call TRBJ1-5, with D perhaps TRBD1 (5 bases). Germline-derived CDR1 and CDR2 are SGHDT and YYEEEE. The V end was cut by 5 bases, the J end by 10 bases, with 13 bases between. The length of the CDR3 is 12 residues. CDR3: CASSSYQGPQHF. The CDR3 DNA follows: TGTGCCAGCAGTTCCTACCAGGGTCCCCAGCATTTT. Using reference TRBV5-6 and TRBJ1-5 for the parts outside the CDR3, the full variable domain is DAGVTQSPTHLIKTRGQQVTLRCSPKSGHDTVSWYQQALGQGPQFIFQYYEEEERQRGNFPDRFSGHQFPNYSSELNVNALLLGDSALYLCASSSYQGPQHFGDGTRLSIL.

This clone has just a few counts. This chain uses TRBV28 with TRBJ1-6, with TRBD1 identical over 8 bases. J lost 3 bases, V lost 3 bases, and 1 base had no gene match. Germline CDR1 and CDR2: MDHEN and SYDVKM. CDR3 length: 15 amino acids. CDR3 in DNA: TGTGCCAGCAGTTTGACAGGGGACTATAATTCACCCCTCCACTTT. It translates to CASSLTGDYNSPLHF.

This sequence joins TRBV7-9 and TRBJ2-1, with TRBD2 matching 8 bases. The J segment lost 3 bases and the V segment lost 5 bases, leaving 6 bases of the junction unmatched. The CDR3 is 15 amino acids. CDR1 and CDR2 (germline): SEHNR, FQNEAQ (reference sequence). In DNA, the CDR3 is TGTGCCAGCAGCCGGAGCGGGGGACTCTACAATGAGCAGTTCTTC. Translated, it gives CASSRSGGLYNEQFF.

The chain links TRBV7-9 to TRBJ1-2, with D possibly matching TRBD1 (5 bases). The length of the CDR3 is 13 residues. Germline assignment: CDR1 SEHNR and CDR2 FQNEAQ (reference sequence). The ends were cut back, 1 base at V and 5 bases at J, with 8 bases in the middle. The CDR3 DNA is TGTGCCAGCAGCTTAGTGGGGCTGTATGGCTACACCTTC. Translating it yields CASSLVGLYGYTF.

The chain employs TRBV5-6 and TRBJ1-5; D call uncertain. Trimming stripped 4 bases from V and 0 bases from J, with 11 bases between. Germline CDR1 and CDR2: SGHDT and YYEEEE. CDR3 length: 15 amino acids. CDR3 coding DNA: TGTGCCAGCAGCCGTAGCACATATAGCAATCAGCCCCAGCATTTT. This encodes CASSRSTYSNQPQHF.

The chain employs TRBV28 and TRBJ1-6, with D possibly TRBD1 on 6 matching bases. The CDR3 extends over 16 amino acids. Trimming stripped 4 bases from V and 9 bases from J, with 19 bases between. CDR1 is MDHEN, CDR2 SYDVKM, per germline. DNA of the CDR3: TGTGCCAGCAGTTCACCCCAGAGGGGGTTGGGTTCACCCCTCCACTTT. This encodes CASSSPQRGLGSPLHF.

The rearrangement links TRBV28 to TRBJ1-6, with 7 bases matching TRBD1. The germline V gene encodes CDR1 MDHEN and CDR2 SYDVKM. V shed 5 bases and J 10 bases; nucleotides not matched to a gene: 5. The CDR3 runs 13 residues. CDR3 DNA: TGTGCCAGCAGTGAGACAGGGAACTCACCCCTCCACTTT. Its protein is CASSETGNSPLHF.

The rearrangement joins TRBV7-6 to TRBJ1-3; D remains unclear. CDR1 is SGHVS and CDR2 is FNYEAQ in the germline V gene. The V and J ends lost 4 bases and 1 base respectively, with 17 bases between them. This CDR3 is built from 17 residues. The CDR3 spells CASSSQRRALSGNTIYF. CDR3 sequence (DNA): TGTGCCAGCAGCTCTCAGCGCCGTGCTCTATCTGGAAACACCATATATTTT.

The chain employs TRBV6-2 or TRBV6-3 and TRBJ1-5, with D perhaps TRBD1 (5 bases). CDR1 and CDR2 (germline): MNHEY, SVGEGT. The CDR3 spans 14 residues. Trimming cost V 5 bases and J 6 bases, with 14 bases left between them. This CDR3 reads CASSRYSDSQPQHF. The DNA of the CDR3 is TGTGCCAGCAGTCGTTACTCAGACAGTCAGCCCCAGCATTTT.

This chain uses TRBV19 with TRBJ2-7; D might be TRBD1 (5 bases). The CDR3 totals 14 residues. Germline CDR1 LNHDA, CDR2 SQIVND (reference sequence). Trimming shortened V by 5 bases and J by 4 bases, and 15 bases separated the two germline ends. The CDR3 nucleotides read TGTGCCAGTAGTTTCGCGTCAGGGATTTACGAGCAGTACTTC. Translating gives CASSFASGIYEQYF.

V usage is TRBV21-1 and J usage is TRBJ1-6; no check of the table's D call, TRBD1, against the DNA was made. TRBV21-1 is labeled a pseudogene. The CDR3 length is 15 residues. The CDR3 is CASSNRDRNNSPLHF. The CDR3 DNA reads TGTGCCAGCAGCAACCGGGACAGGAATAATTCACCCCTCCACTTT.

This clone turned up a few times. V and J are TRBV29-1 and TRBJ1-2; 9 bases fit TRBD1. Germline CDR1 reads SQVTM; CDR2 reads ANQGSEA. The V segment lost 4 bases and the J segment 2 bases; nucleotides outside the gene matches: 2. This CDR3 has 13 amino acids. CDR3 in DNA: TGCAGCGTTGTCGGGACAGGGAACTATGGCTACACCTTC. This sequence encodes CSVVGTGNYGYTF.

The chain links TRBV5-1 to TRBJ1-1, with 7 bases aligning to TRBD1. Germline CDR1 reads SGHRS; CDR2 reads YFSETQ. Losses at the gene ends were 2 bases for V and 0 bases for J; bases not matched to a gene: 4. The CDR3 spans 15 residues. The CDR3 nucleotides read TGCGCCAGCAGCTTATCGGGACAGCTGAACACTGAAGCTTTCTTT. The encoded protein is CASSLSGQLNTEAFF.

The chain joins TRBV15 to TRBJ2-1, with 10 bases identical to TRBD2. This CDR3 region has 17 residues. Germline lookup yields CDR1 LNHNV and CDR2 YYDKDF (reference sequence). The V and J ends lost 1 base and 7 bases, in that order; junction bases with no gene match: 10. CDR3 bases: TGTGCCACCAGCAGAGCGAAGCTAGCGGGAGTAAGGAATGAGCAGTTCTTC. The encoded protein is CATSRAKLAGVRNEQFF.